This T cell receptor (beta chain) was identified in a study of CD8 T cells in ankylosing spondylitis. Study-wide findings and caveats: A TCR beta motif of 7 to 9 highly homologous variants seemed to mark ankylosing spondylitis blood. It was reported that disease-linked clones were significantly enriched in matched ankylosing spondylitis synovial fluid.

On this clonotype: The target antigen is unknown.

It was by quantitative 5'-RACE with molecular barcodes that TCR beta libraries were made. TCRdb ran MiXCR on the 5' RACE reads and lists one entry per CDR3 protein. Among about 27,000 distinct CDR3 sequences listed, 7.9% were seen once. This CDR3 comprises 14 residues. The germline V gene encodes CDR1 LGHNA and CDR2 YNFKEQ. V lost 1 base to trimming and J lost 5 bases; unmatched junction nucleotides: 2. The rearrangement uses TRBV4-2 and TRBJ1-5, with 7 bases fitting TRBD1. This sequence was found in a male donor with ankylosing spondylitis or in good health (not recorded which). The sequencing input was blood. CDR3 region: CASSQAQGDQPQHF. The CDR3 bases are TGTGCCAGCAGCCAAGCTCAGGGGGATCAGCCCCAGCATTTT.